This note documents a single TCR beta chain sequence. This table comes from immunoSEQ multiplex PCR, and its TCRdb copy is limited to in-frame clones, with some not included. The sample holds about 94,000 clones, about nine tenths seen once. This sample is part of a study of control samples from healthy donors and cancer patients. The V end lost 1 base, the J end lost 8 bases, and 17 bases lay between the germline ends. The germline V gene has CDR1 MNHNS and CDR2 SASEGT. CDR3 length: 15 amino acids. The chain couples TRBV6-1 to TRBJ1-2, with a tentative D call TRBD1 (5 bases). Sequencing was performed on blood. The sequence came from a woman between 18 and 29 years old in good health. The CDR3 is CASSEVGAAMRGYTF. In DNA, the CDR3 is TGTGCCAGCAGTGAAGTTGGGGCCGCTATGAGAGGCTACACCTTC.